The rows below give T cell receptor beta chains drawn from one sample of a study of cytomegalovirus exposure and HLA in healthy donors. Using immunoSEQ multiplex PCR, the repertoire was profiled, and TCRdb retains in-frame clones only, with some absent. The sample lists under 130,000 clones; more than 9.5% were seen once. The sample taken for sequencing was PBMCs. The receptors were sampled from a man aged 40-50 years in good health and CMV-seropositive. Each CDR3 is given with its conserved first and last residue. D genes are given only for firm matches. Clone size is given for some rows only: seen once, a few or many times, or a class if the clone is expanded.

size,D,J,V,DNA,CDR3
-,TRBD2,TRBJ2-3,TRBV12-5,TGTGCTAGTGGTTTAGGGACTAGCGGGAGGACAGATACGCAGTATTTT,CASGLGTSGRTDTQYF
few,-,TRBJ1-4,TRBV6-5,TGTGCCAGCAGTTACTTGCAGGGAATCGAAGAAAAACTGTTTTTT,CASSYLQGIEEKLFF
few,-,TRBJ1-1,TRBV19,TGTGCCAGTAGTAACGGGGGAGATGTAGACACTGAAGCTTTCTTT,CASSNGGDVDTEAFF
few,TRBD1,TRBJ2-7,TRBV11-2,TGTGCCAGCAGCTTAGATGGGACAGGTCGCTACGAGCAGTACTTC,CASSLDGTGRYEQYF
-,-,TRBJ1-5,TRBV9,TGTGCCAGCAGCCCTGGGGCAGGGTACAATCAGCCCCAGCATTTT,CASSPGAGYNQPQHF
-,TRBD2,TRBJ2-5,TRBV28,TGTGCCAGCAGTTTACTAGCGGGAGGGGAAGAGACCCAGTACTTC,CASSLLAGGEETQYF
few,-,TRBJ2-3,TRBV21-1,TGTGCCAGCAGCCTAAAAGGGGCCCTGGGCACAGATACGCAGTATTTT,CASSLKGALGTDTQYF
few,-,TRBJ2-3,TRBV11-2,TGTGCCAGCAGCTTAGCCACATCTAGCACAGATACGCAGTATTTT,CASSLATSSTDTQYF
-,-,TRBJ2-3,TRBV10-2,TGCGCCAGCAGCCCGCAGGGAGATACGCAGTATTTT,CASSPQGDTQYF
-,TRBD1,TRBJ1-1,TRBV5-4,TGTGCCAGCAACCGACAGGGGGGGAACACTGAAGCTTTCTTT,CASNRQGGNTEAFF
-,-,TRBJ2-7,TRBV9,TGTGCCAGCAGCTCTCCAAGCGGGACATTAACCTACGAGCAGTACTTC,CASSSPSGTLTYEQYF
once,-,TRBJ2-1,TRBV11-2,TGTGCCAGCAGCTTAGCGGTTGCGGACAATGAGCAGTTCTTC,CASSLAVADNEQFF
few,-,TRBJ2-1,TRBV10-3,TGTGCCATCAGTGAACTGGGGGGAAGGAATGAGCAGTTCTTC,CAISELGGRNEQFF
-,TRBD2,TRBJ2-3,TRBV7-8,TGTGCCAGCAGCCGGACTAGCGGCCTCACAGATACGCAGTATTTT,CASSRTSGLTDTQYF
few,TRBD2,TRBJ2-2,TRBV7-3,TGTGCCAGCAGCTCCGCTAGCGGAGGCGGCACCGGGGAGCTGTTTTTT,CASSSASGGGTGELFF
few,-,TRBJ1-5,TRBV6-1,TGTGCCAGCAGTGTGGTAGCGGGCAATCAGCCCCAGCATTTT,CASSVVAGNQPQHF
few,-,TRBJ1-5,TRBV5-8,TGTGCCAGCAGCCGGGGGGGGTTGAGCAATCAGCCCCAGCATTTT,CASSRGGLSNQPQHF
-,-,TRBJ2-1,TRBV9,TGTGCCAGCAGCGACTCCGGGTTCACCCCCAATGAGCAGTTCTTC,CASSDSGFTPNEQFF
few,TRBD2,TRBJ2-2,TRBV29-1,TGCAGCGTTCGGCGGGAGGTGAACACCGGGGAGCTGTTTTTT,CSVRREVNTGELFF
-,-,TRBJ2-7,TRBV4-1,TGCGCCAGCAGCCAAGATCGGGGGATCCCCTACGAGCAGTACTTC,CASSQDRGIPYEQYF
-,TRBD2,TRBJ2-1,TRBV28,TGTGCCAGCAGTCTTACTAGCGGCAGCTCCTACAATGAGCAGTTCTTC,CASSLTSGSSYNEQFF
-,-,TRBJ2-7,TRBV6-4,TGTGCCAGCAGTGTGCGCAACGAAAACGAGCAGTACTTC,CASSVRNENEQYF
-,-,TRBJ1-2,TRBV6-6,TGTGCCAGCAGTTACTCCCAGGCAGGCCACTATGGCTACACCTTC,CASSYSQAGHYGYTF
-,-,TRBJ1-1,TRBV29-1,TGCAGCGTTGCAGGGTTTAACACTGAAGCTTTCTTT,CSVAGFNTEAFF
-,-,TRBJ2-7,TRBV5-4,TGTGCCAGCAGCTTGGGCCTAACCTACGAGCAGTACTTC,CASSLGLTYEQYF
few,TRBD2,TRBJ2-5,TRBV7-9,TGTGCCAGCAGCTACGGACTAGCGGATCTGGAGACCCAGTACTTC,CASSYGLADLETQYF
few,-,TRBJ2-1,TRBV19,TGTGCCAGTCCCAAGCGGGCGATATATAACAATGAGCAGTTCTTC,CASPKRAIYNNEQFF
few,-,TRBJ1-2,TRBV27,TGTGCCAGCAGTTTATCTCCCATTCCCTATGGCTACACCTTC,CASSLSPIPYGYTF
-,TRBD2,TRBJ2-7,TRBV27,TGTGCCAGCAGTTTATCTGCAGGACTAGCGACCTACGAGCAGTACTTC,CASSLSAGLATYEQYF
many,TRBD2,TRBJ2-7,TRBV4-1,TGCGCCAGCAGCCAAGTGGCTAGCGGCTCCTACGAGCAGTACTTC,CASSQVASGSYEQYF
-,-,TRBJ1-1,TRBV6-1,TGTGCCAGCAGTGAAGCACGGGACACTGAAGCTTTCTTT,CASSEARDTEAFF
-,TRBD2,TRBJ2-3,TRBV11-2,TGTGGAGCGGGGATAGATACGCAGTATTTT,CGAGIDTQYF
few,-,TRBJ2-1,TRBV5-1,TGCGCCAGCAGCTTGGATTGGGACTCGACTAATGAGCAGTTCTTC,CASSLDWDSTNEQFF
-,TRBD1,TRBJ2-7,TRBV19,TGTGCCAGTACTCAGACAGGGGCCTCGGGCGAGCAGTACTTC,CASTQTGASGEQYF
-,-,TRBJ2-7,TRBV27,TGTGCCAGCAGTCCCCCCCGCAGGGGCTCCTGGGGTAACGAGCAGTACTTC,CASSPPRRGSWGNEQYF
few,-,TRBJ2-1,TRBV18,TGTGCCAGCTCGCGGGACTCCTACAATGAGCAGTTCTTC,CASSRDSYNEQFF
few,-,TRBJ1-1,TRBV2,TGTGCCAGCAGGGGTGACGGACTGGGGGGAGCTTTCTTT,CASRGDGLGGAFF
few,-,TRBJ1-1,TRBV7-9,TGTGCCAGCAGCTTAACTGGAGGGGACACTGAAGCTTTCTTT,CASSLTGGDTEAFF
few,-,TRBJ2-5,TRBV15,TGTGCCACAATGGGACAAATTGGGGAGACCCAGTACTTC,CATMGQIGETQYF
-,TRBD2,TRBJ2-1,TRBV27,TGTGCCAGCAGTCCAAGTTTCCCTAGCGGGAGGGAATCCTACAATGAGCAGTTCTTC,CASSPSFPSGRESYNEQFF
-,-,TRBJ1-5,TRBV21-1,TGTGCCAGCAGCAAGGAGGAGGAATATAGCAATCAGCCCCAGCATTTT,CASSKEEEYSNQPQHF
-,TRBD2,TRBJ2-3,TRBV7-8,TGTGCCAGCAGCTTAGTGTTCCTAGCGGGTTATACGCAGTATTTT,CASSLVFLAGYTQYF
few,TRBD2,TRBJ2-7,TRBV6-5,TGTGCCAGCAGTTACTCGCCGACTAGCGATCTCTACGAGCAGTACTTC,CASSYSPTSDLYEQYF
few,-,TRBJ1-2,TRBV2,TGTGCCAGCAGTGAAGGGGCGCGGGGCTCCTATGGCTACACCTTC,CASSEGARGSYGYTF
-,TRBD2,TRBJ2-1,TRBV6-5,TGTGCCAGCAGTCAAAGCGGGATTGCCTACAATGAGCAGTTCTTC,CASSQSGIAYNEQFF
-,-,TRBJ1-4,TRBV27,TGTGCCAGCAGTTTCGGCAGGGGCGCGGCTAATGAAAAACTGTTTTTT,CASSFGRGAANEKLFF
few,TRBD2,TRBJ2-3,TRBV5-4,TGTGCCAGCAGCCCCGGGACTAGCAGCACAGATACGCAGTATTTT,CASSPGTSSTDTQYF
-,-,TRBJ2-7,TRBV27,TGTGCCAGCAGTTCAGGGATCGGCTCCTACGAGCAGTACTTC,CASSSGIGSYEQYF
few,-,TRBJ1-2,TRBV6-5,TGTGCCAGCAGCTACAGAATCACAGGGAACGTCGGCTACACCTTC,CASSYRITGNVGYTF